The 8 T cell receptor beta chains presented below share a single source sample, sequenced in a study of blood T cell repertoires in COVID-19. TCRdb keeps only in-frame clones here, not all; method: immunoSEQ multiplex PCR. The sample contains some 200,000 clones, just over 85% of which appear only once. The sequenced sample was peripheral blood. All receptors come from a man at least 80 years old with acute or convalescent COVID-19.

The genes are TRBV21-1 and TRBJ2-4; the D segment call TRBD1 is taken from the table without a DNA check. TRBV21-1 is marked as a pseudogene. This CDR3 region has 16 residues. The CDR3 sequence is CASSTQRGTWKNIQYF. CDR3 nucleotides: TGTGCCAGCAGCACTCAAAGGGGGACATGGAAAAACATTCAGTACTTC.

The chain joins TRBV6-2 or TRBV6-3 to TRBJ1-2, with D maybe TRBD1 (5 bases). CDR3 length equals 15 residues. Germline CDR1 and CDR2: MNHEY and SVGEGT. Deletions cut 2 bases from V and 4 bases from J, with 14 bases between. The CDR3 here is CASSYRQGTIYGYTF. As DNA, the CDR3 is TGTGCCAGCAGTTACCGGCAGGGTACCATCTATGGCTACACCTTC.

The chain links TRBV5-4 to TRBJ2-1; 13 positions agree with TRBD2. V gave up 3 bases and J gave up 6 bases; unmatched junction bases: 3. From germline, CDR1 is SGHNT and CDR2 YYREEE (reference sequence). The CDR3 sequence is 15 residues long. The CDR3 bases are TGTGCCAGCAGCTCAGGACTAGCGGGGGTCAATGAGCAGTTCTTC. Translating it yields CASSSGLAGVNEQFF.

The chain is built from TRBV19 and TRBJ2-2; tentatively, D is TRBD1 (6 bases). V lost 5 bases and J lost 7, with 14 bases in between. CDR1 and CDR2 from the germline V gene are LNHDA and SQIVND (reference sequence). The CDR3 has 14 amino acids. In DNA, the CDR3 is TGTGCCAGTAGTTTCCGACAGGAGAGCGGGGAGCTGTTTTTT. Encoded protein: CASSFRQESGELFF. The entire variable domain, with the rest obtained from reference TRBV19 and TRBJ2-2, is as follows: DGGITQSPKYLFRKEGQNVTLSCEQNLNHDAMYWYRQDPGQGLRLIYYSQIVNDFQKGDIAEGYSVSREKKESFPLTVTSAQKNPTAFYLCASSFRQESGELFFGEGSRLTVL.

This rearrangement joins TRBV28 to TRBJ1-1; D might be TRBD1 (5 bases). The CDR3 runs 14 residues. Looked up from germline, CDR1 is MDHEN and CDR2 is SYDVKM. V lost 3 bases and J 1 base, leaving 9 bases between the germline ends. CDR3 bases: TGTGCCAGCAGTTTTACCAGGGCGAACACTGAAGCTTTCTTT. Translation gives CASSFTRANTEAFF.

This clone was observed once. The gene calls are TRBV6-1 and TRBJ1-4, with TRBD1 identical over 8 bases. V lost 2 bases, J lost 8 bases, and 7 bases stayed unmatched. Per the germline V gene, CDR1 is MNHNS and CDR2 is SASEGT. The CDR3 has 15 amino acids. The CDR3 DNA follows: TGTGCCAGCAGTGAAAAAGGGACAGGCGGCGAAAAACTGTTTTTT. Protein sequence: CASSEKGTGGEKLFF.

The chain is built from TRBV6-5 and TRBJ1-2; weak D call: TRBD1 (5 bases). CDR3 length: 15 residues. Per the germline V gene, CDR1 is MNHEY and CDR2 is SVGAGI. Between the trimmed V and J ends, which lost 7 bases and 6 bases, there was a span of 21 bases. Written as DNA, the CDR3 is TGTGCCAGCACGCCCCGTCAGGGCGATTATCATGGCTACACCTTC. It yields the protein CASTPRQGDYHGYTF.

V usage is TRBV29-1 and J usage is TRBJ1-2; TRBD1 agrees at 8 bases. This CDR3 region has 15 residues. Germline V gene data show CDR1 as SQVTM and CDR2 as ANQGSEA. With V trimmed by 3 bases and J by 5 bases, 11 bases remained unmatched. The chain's CDR3 is CSVEEQGARVYGYTF. The CDR3 DNA reads TGCAGCGTTGAGGAGCAGGGGGCGAGGGTTTATGGCTACACCTTC. The variable domain in full, completed from reference TRBV29-1 and TRBJ1-2, reads SAVISQKPSRDICQRGTSLTIQCQVDSQVTMMFWYRQQPGQSLTLIATANQGSEATYESGFVIDKFPISRPNLTFSTLTVSNMSPEDSSIYLCSVEEQGARVYGYTFGSGTRLTVV.